Sequencing of this T cell receptor beta chain was carried out in a study of cytomegalovirus exposure and HLA in healthy donors. Study findings and constraints: Per a later analysis, about 15,000 TCR beta sequences showed association with HLA alleles at 0.05 false discovery rate. Some public TCRs appeared in many individuals, while most sequences were rare.

Notes on this clone: Its target is unknown.

The PCR had 60 Vbeta and 13 Jbeta primers. The method was immunoSEQ multiplex PCR; TCRdb's version includes in-frame clones alone and lacks a portion of them. The listing records about 96,000 clones. Trimming removed 4 bases from V and 6 bases from J, with 18 bases in between. This CDR3 has 15 amino acids. Germline loops: CDR1 ENHRY, CDR2 SYGVKD. The receptor comes from a woman in her 30s in good health and CMV-seronegative. The rearrangement links TRBV10-3 to TRBJ1-1, with a tentative D call TRBD1 (6 bases). Source material: PBMCs. This chain's CDR3 is CAISAFGQRLAEAFF. CDR3 nucleotide sequence: TGTGCCATCAGTGCTTTCGGACAGCGCCTCGCTGAAGCTTTCTTT.